The 17 T cell receptor beta chains given below trace back to one sample, sequenced in a study of PD-1 blockade in classical Hodgkin lymphoma (dated by TCRdb to between 2020 and 2021). Libraries were constructed by the immunoSEQ multiplex PCR assay. Here the immuneACCESS table is served through TCRdb, limited to in-frame sequences with V and J called. Missing clones are a known gap in these copies; in checked studies unresolved V genes cover under half, and the rest lacks a known reason. This sample is represented by under 100,000 clones; 85% to 95% of them were singletons. Under 3% of the sample is in the top ten clones. Sample time point, as interpreted from the label and publication: cycle 2 day 1 (C2D1) of nivolumab. Relapse after autologous stem cell transplantation had occurred in all trial patients, and cohorts A, B and C were distinguished by prior brentuximab vedotin exposure. This sample comprised peripheral blood mononuclear cells (PBMCs), obtained before the second cycle of nivolumab. The receptors shown here come from a human donor with classical Hodgkin lymphoma.

The V gene is TRBV9, the J gene TRBJ1-3; D is uncertain. Looked up from germline, CDR1 is SGDLS and CDR2 is YYNGEE. The CDR3 is 16 amino acids. V shed 0 bases and J shed 0 bases, with 10 bases lying between them. Here the CDR3 DNA reads TGTGCCAGCAGCGTAGCGACGCACCCCTCTGGAAACACCATATATTTT. Amino acid sequence: CASSVATHPSGNTIYF.

J is TRBJ2-1 and V is TRBV20-1, with no clear D. This CDR3 comprises 10 residues. V was trimmed by 3 bases and J by 4 bases, leaving 1 base between them. CDR1 and CDR2 (germline): DFQATT, SNEGSKA (reference sequence). CDR3 protein: CSASYNEQFF. The CDR3 coding sequence is TGCAGTGCTAGTTACAATGAGCAGTTCTTC.

The chain couples TRBV6-6 to TRBJ2-5; D unresolved. In germline, CDR1 is MNHNY, CDR2 SVGAGI (reference sequence). Trimming removed 8 bases at V and 4 bases at J, with 8 bases between. The CDR3 is 11 amino acids. CDR3 DNA: TGTGCCAGCGGGTATGGAGAGACCCAGTACTTC. It encodes CASGYGETQYF.

There are a few counts of this clone. This chain connects TRBV11-3 to TRBJ2-2; D unresolved. Germline V gene sequence: CDR1 SGHNT, CDR2 YENEEA. This CDR3 comprises 11 residues. V lost 5 bases to trimming and J lost 7 bases, with 5 bases between them. DNA of the CDR3: TGTGCCAGCAGCACCAGCGGGGAGCTGTTTTTT. Its protein product is CASSTSGELFF. Full variable domain (missing parts from reference TRBV11-3 and TRBJ2-2): EAGVVQSPRYKIIEKKQPVAFWCNPISGHNTLYWYLQNLGQGPELLIRYENEEAVDDSQLPKDRFSAERLKGVDSTLKIQPAELGDSAVYLCASSTSGELFFGEGSRLTVL.

This clone was observed a few times. The genes are TRBV29-1 and TRBJ1-4; 7 bases line up with TRBD1. The trim removed 4 bases at V and 7 bases at J, leaving 6 bases unmatched. The germline gives CDR1 SQVTM, CDR2 ANQGSEA. CDR3 length: 13 residues. The DNA of the CDR3 is TGCAGCGTTGTTAGCAGGGGGGTTGAAAAACTGTTTTTT. Translated: CSVVSRGVEKLFF.

The chain has TRBV6-1 and TRBJ2-1; TRBD1 matches at 9 bases. V shed 7 bases, J shed 9 bases, and the junction held 7 bases outside the gene matches. CDR1 and CDR2 (germline): MNHNS, SASEGT. This CDR3 has 13 amino acids. The CDR3 bases are TGTGCCAGCATCTTCGACAGGGGGATTGAGCAGTTCTTC. It specifies CASIFDRGIEQFF.

CDR3: CASSDGMEQYF. The CDR3 DNA reads as TGTGCCAGCAGTGACGGGATGGAGCAGTACTTC. The J gene is TRBJ2-7, the V gene TRBV6-5, with D maybe TRBD2 (5 bases). This CDR3 region has 11 residues. Germline CDR1 reads MNHEY; CDR2 reads SVGAGI. The V end was cut by 5 bases, the J end by 7 bases, with 9 bases between.

V is TRBV4-2 and J is TRBJ2-7; D remains ambiguous. Trimming removed 1 base from V and 7 bases from J, with 14 bases in between. The CDR3 contains 14 residues. CDR1 and CDR2 (germline): LGHNA, YNFKEQ. The CDR3: CASSQVPALVEQYF. DNA for the CDR3: TGTGCCAGCAGCCAAGTCCCGGCTTTGGTTGAGCAGTACTTC.

V gene TRBV10-3 combines with J gene TRBJ1-3; TRBD1 matches at 8 bases. Looked up from germline, CDR1 is ENHRY and CDR2 is SYGVKD. The CDR3 is 13 residues long. Trimming at V came to 8 bases and at J to 0 bases, leaving 0 bases not matched to a gene. The CDR3 nucleotides are TGTGCCATCGGGACAGGCTCTGGAAACACCATATATTTT. Translating gives CAIGTGSGNTIYF.

The rearrangement uses TRBV18 and TRBJ1-3, with 9 positions matching TRBD1. The CDR3 length is 14 residues. Per germline, CDR1 KGHSH and CDR2 LQKENI. The ends lost 3 bases at V and 7 bases at J; junction bases unmatched: 4. Here the CDR3 reads CASSPHRGRNTIYF. The CDR3 coding sequence is TGTGCCAGCTCACCTCACAGGGGGCGGAACACCATATATTTT.

The chain couples TRBV15 to TRBJ1-4; 7 bases line up with TRBD1. Per germline, CDR1 LNHNV and CDR2 YYDKDF (reference sequence). CDR3 length: 15 residues. The junction had 8 bases not matched to a gene; V was cut back by 6 bases and J by 4 bases. The CDR3 protein is CATSSPGQINEKLFF. CDR3 bases: TGTGCCACCAGTTCCCCGGGACAGATTAATGAAAAACTGTTTTTT.

This sequence joins TRBV13 and TRBJ2-2, with D tentatively TRBD1 (6 bases). V lost 1 base and J 1 base, leaving 7 bases between the germline ends. This CDR3 is 15 amino acids long. The V gene's germline CDR1 is PRHDT and CDR2 FYEKMQ (reference sequence). The CDR3 region has the DNA TGTGCCAGCAGCTTAGCAGGGGTGAACACCGGGGAGCTGTTTTTT. Translation: CASSLAGVNTGELFF.

The chain has TRBV5-1 and TRBJ2-7, with TRBD2 matching over 7 bases. The CDR3 is 15 residues long. The J segment lost 2 bases and the V segment lost 5 bases, leaving 10 bases of the junction unmatched. In germline, CDR1 is SGHRS, CDR2 YFSETQ. CDR3 loop: CASSGGGFNPYEQYF. The CDR3, as DNA: TGCGCCAGCAGTGGGGGGGGGTTTAACCCCTACGAGCAGTACTTC.

This clone was recorded a few times. The rearrangement joins TRBV27 to TRBJ1-1; no clear D. The V gene lost 6 bases and the J gene lost 1 base, with 15 bases spanning the gap. Germline V gene sequence: CDR1 MNHEY, CDR2 SMNVEV (reference sequence). This CDR3 region has 15 residues. The CDR3 region is CASRPPPVTNTEAFF. The CDR3, as DNA: TGTGCCAGCAGACCCCCGCCAGTTACGAACACTGAAGCTTTCTTT.

The chain uses TRBV30 and TRBJ2-3; 16 positions agree with TRBD2. J gave up 1 base and V 2 bases, and 6 bases lay outside the gene matches. Germline values: CDR1 GTSNPN, CDR2 SVGIG (reference sequence). The CDR3 has 18 residues. DNA for the CDR3: TGTGCCTGGAGTCCGGGACTAGCGGGAGGGCCTCGCACAGATACGCAGTATTTT. This translates into CAWSPGLAGGPRTDTQYF.

The genes are TRBV29-1 and TRBJ2-3, with D perhaps given as TRBD1 or TRBD2 (6 bases each). This CDR3 comprises 15 residues. Trimming shortened V by 2 bases and J by 3 bases, and 15 bases separated the two germline ends. Per germline, CDR1 SQVTM and CDR2 ANQGSEA. The CDR3 DNA follows: TGCAGCGTTGAAAACCCCCTAGGGGGGACAGATACGCAGTATTTT. Encoded protein: CSVENPLGGTDTQYF.

The J gene is TRBJ2-2, the V gene TRBV19, with 12 bases fitting TRBD2. The germline CDR1 and CDR2 sequences are LNHDA and SQIVND (reference sequence). J was trimmed by 2 bases and V by 7 bases; bases with no gene match: 8. The CDR3 length is 17 residues. CDR3 amino acids: CASNGWTSGTNTGELFF. In DNA form, the CDR3 reads TGTGCCAGTAATGGGTGGACTAGCGGGACCAACACCGGGGAGCTGTTTTTT.